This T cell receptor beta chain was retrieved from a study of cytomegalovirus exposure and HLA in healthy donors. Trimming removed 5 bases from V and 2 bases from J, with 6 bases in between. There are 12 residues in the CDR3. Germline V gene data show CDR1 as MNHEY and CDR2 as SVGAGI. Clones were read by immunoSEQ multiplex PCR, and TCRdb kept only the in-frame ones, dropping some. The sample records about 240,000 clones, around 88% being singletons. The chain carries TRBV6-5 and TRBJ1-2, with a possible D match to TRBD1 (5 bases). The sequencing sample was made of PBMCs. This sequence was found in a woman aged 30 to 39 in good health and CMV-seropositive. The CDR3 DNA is TGTGCCAGCAGTCCAGGGAACTATGGCTACACCTTC. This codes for CASSPGNYGYTF.